This T cell receptor (beta chain) derives from a study of blood T cells in healthy people across ages. To note about this clonotype: What it recognizes is unknown.

Study-level findings and limits: More naive CD4+ cells and higher diversity marked long-lived donors relative to aged donors. With unsorted PBMCs, a conclusive comparison of naive versus antigen-experienced cells was not possible.

A second PCR, run for about 7 to 11 cycles, used a sample-barcoded 5' primer plus a J-beta primer mix. TCRdb analysed the 5' RACE reads with MiXCR anew, one entry per CDR3 protein. The sample includes 1.5 million to 2 million distinct CDR3 sequences, approximately 30% seen only once; the top ten take 7.7%. Peripheral blood was drawn, ten milliliters per donor. There were at least 5.5 micrograms of total RNA extracted from every sample. Per the germline V gene, CDR1 is PRHDT and CDR2 is FYEKMQ (reference sequence). The CDR3 covers 15 residues. V was shortened by 5 bases and J by 1 base, with 14 bases between the two germline ends.

Material for sequencing was blood. This clonotype originated in a woman aged 25-40 years in good health. The chain employs TRBV13 and TRBJ1-1, with D unresolved. CDR3 amino acids: CASSLLWTGNTEAFF. The CDR3, as DNA: TGTGCCAGCAGCCTACTATGGACGGGGAACACTGAAGCTTTCTTT.